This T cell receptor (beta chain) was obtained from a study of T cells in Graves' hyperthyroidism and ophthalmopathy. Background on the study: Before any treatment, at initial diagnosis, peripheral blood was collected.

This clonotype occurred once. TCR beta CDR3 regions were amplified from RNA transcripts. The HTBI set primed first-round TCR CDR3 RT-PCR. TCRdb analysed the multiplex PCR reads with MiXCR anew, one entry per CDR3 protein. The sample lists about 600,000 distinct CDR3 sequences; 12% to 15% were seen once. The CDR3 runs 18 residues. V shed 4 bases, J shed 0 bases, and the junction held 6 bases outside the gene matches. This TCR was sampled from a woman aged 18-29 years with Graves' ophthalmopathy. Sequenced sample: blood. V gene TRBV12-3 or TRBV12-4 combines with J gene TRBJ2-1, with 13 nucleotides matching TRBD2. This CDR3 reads CASSSLRTSGSSYNEQFF. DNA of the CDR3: TGTGCCAGCAGTTCTCTCCGGACTAGCGGGAGCTCCTACAATGAGCAGTTCTTC.